The 10 T cell receptor beta chains below all came from one sample that was sequenced in a study of OX40 agonist ivuxolimab in advanced cancers. TCRdb's table, derived via immunoSEQ multiplex PCR, lists solely in-frame clones and lacks some. The profile shows around 68,000 clones, about 85% of them singletons. The sample in question was CD4+ or CD8+ T cells sorted from blood, obtained in a trial of the OX40 agonist ivuxolimab. These receptors came from an adult with an advanced solid tumor such as melanoma, head and neck, liver or kidney cancer.

The J gene is TRBJ2-1, the V gene TRBV10-3, with D possibly being TRBD2 (6 bases). Germline V gene data show CDR1 as ENHRY and CDR2 as SYGVKD. The V end was cut by 7 bases, the J end by 1 base, with 14 bases between. The CDR3 covers 15 residues. CDR3 loop: CAIKVGGDSYNEQFF. DNA of the CDR3: TGTGCCATCAAGGTTGGCGGGGATTCCTACAATGAGCAGTTCTTC.

The chain carries TRBV27 and TRBJ2-3; 11 bases fit TRBD1. The junction had 9 bases not matched to a gene; V was cut back by 6 bases and J by 7 bases. Germline values: CDR1 MNHEY, CDR2 SMNVEV (reference sequence). The CDR3 loop spans 15 amino acids. CDR3 DNA sequence: TGTGCCAGCAGACCCGGGACAGGGGGGTTCCATACGCAGTATTTT. This translates into CASRPGTGGFHTQYF.

The V gene is TRBV7-2, the J gene TRBJ2-5; 8 nucleotides line up with TRBD2. The tail of the sequence fits TRBJ2-7 better, so the J call may be wrong. This CDR3 is 15 amino acids long. Per the germline V gene, CDR1 is SGHTA and CDR2 is FQGNSA. The CDR3: CASSAGLARFYEQYF. The CDR3 DNA reads TGTGCCAGCAGCGCCGGACTAGCTCGTTTCTACGAGCAGTACTTC.

Turning to this clone: The junction does not match germline at one end; this may be a read error. The chain carries TRBV7-7 and TRBJ2-4; TRBD2 aligns across 16 bases. In germline, CDR1 is SSHAT, CDR2 FNYEAQ (reference sequence). The CDR3 has 20 residues. The CDR3 protein is CASSYYGGLAGGEAKNIQYF. The CDR3 DNA reads as TGTGCTAGCAGCTATTACGGGGGACTAGCGGGAGGGGAGGCCAAAAACATTCAGTACTTC.

This clone was observed a handful of times. The chain joins TRBV27 to TRBJ2-6; TRBD2 might be the D (5 bases). Germline V gene data show CDR1 as MNHEY and CDR2 as SMNVEV (reference sequence). This CDR3 spans 16 amino acids. V gave up 4 bases and J gave up 0 bases, with 10 bases separating them. The CDR3 DNA reads as TGTGCCAGCAGTTATAACGGGAACTCTGGGGCCAACGTCCTGACTTTC. The encoded protein is CASSYNGNSGANVLTF.

The chain has TRBV6-5 and TRBJ2-7; 10 bases are shared with TRBD1. This CDR3 region has 15 residues. CDR1 and CDR2 from the germline V gene are MNHEY and SVGAGI. The J segment lost 4 bases and the V segment lost 0 bases, leaving 3 bases of the junction unmatched. This CDR3 reads CASSYSPGQGYEQYF. The CDR3 DNA sequence: TGTGCCAGCAGTTACTCCCCGGGACAGGGGTACGAGCAGTACTTC.

The CDR3: CASSQDLRDQGTQYF. DNA for the CDR3: TGCGCCAGCAGCCAAGATCTTAGGGACCAGGGAACCCAGTACTTC. This chain joins TRBV4-1 and TRBJ2-5; tentatively, D is TRBD1 or TRBD2 (5 bases each). V lost 0 bases and J lost 8, with 16 bases in between. This CDR3 spans 15 amino acids. The germline gives CDR1 MGHRA, CDR2 YSYEKL.

This clone came up a few times. This rearrangement joins TRBV18 to TRBJ1-1; D not resolved. The CDR3 is 13 amino acids. Germline V lookup: CDR1 KGHSH, CDR2 LQKENI. V lost 6 bases, J lost 0 bases, and 8 bases lay in between. The CDR3 protein is CASSSSVNTEAFF. The CDR3 nucleotides are TGTGCCAGCTCGTCCAGCGTGAACACTGAAGCTTTCTTT.

The chain is built from TRBV6-5 and TRBJ1-2; D unclear. CDR1 and CDR2 (germline): MNHEY, SVGAGI. Trimming shortened V by 2 bases and J by 8 bases, and 3 bases separated the two germline ends. The CDR3 loop spans 10 amino acids. The CDR3 DNA follows: TGTGCCAGCAGTTACATGGGCTACACCTTC. This sequence encodes CASSYMGYTF.

The chain joins TRBV29-1 to TRBJ1-1, with D unresolved. V was trimmed by 3 bases and J by 1 base, leaving 9 bases between them. The CDR3 is 13 residues long. Germline loops: CDR1 SQVTM, CDR2 ANQGSEA. Here the CDR3 DNA reads TGCAGCGTTGACGGACGTACGAACACTGAAGCTTTCTTT. Protein sequence: CSVDGRTNTEAFF. The whole variable domain, filled in from reference TRBV29-1 and TRBJ1-1, reads SAVISQKPSRDICQRGTSLTIQCQVDSQVTMMFWYRQQPGQSLTLIATANQGSEATYESGFVIDKFPISRPNLTFSTLTVSNMSPEDSSIYLCSVDGRTNTEAFFGQGTRLTVV.